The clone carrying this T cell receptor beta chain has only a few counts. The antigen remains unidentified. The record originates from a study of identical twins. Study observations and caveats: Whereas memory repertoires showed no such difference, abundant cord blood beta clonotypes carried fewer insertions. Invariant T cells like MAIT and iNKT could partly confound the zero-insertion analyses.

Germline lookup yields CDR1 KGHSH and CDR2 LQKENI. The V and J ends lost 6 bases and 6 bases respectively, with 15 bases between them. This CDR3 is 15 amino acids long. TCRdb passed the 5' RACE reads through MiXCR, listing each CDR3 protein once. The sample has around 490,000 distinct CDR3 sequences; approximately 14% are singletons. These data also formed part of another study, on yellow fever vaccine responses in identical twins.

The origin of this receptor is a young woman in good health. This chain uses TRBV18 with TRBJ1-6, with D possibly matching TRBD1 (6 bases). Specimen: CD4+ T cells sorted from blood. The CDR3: CASSPGDFFNSPLHF. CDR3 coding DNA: TGTGCCAGCTCCCCAGGGGACTTCTTTAATTCACCCCTCCACTTT.